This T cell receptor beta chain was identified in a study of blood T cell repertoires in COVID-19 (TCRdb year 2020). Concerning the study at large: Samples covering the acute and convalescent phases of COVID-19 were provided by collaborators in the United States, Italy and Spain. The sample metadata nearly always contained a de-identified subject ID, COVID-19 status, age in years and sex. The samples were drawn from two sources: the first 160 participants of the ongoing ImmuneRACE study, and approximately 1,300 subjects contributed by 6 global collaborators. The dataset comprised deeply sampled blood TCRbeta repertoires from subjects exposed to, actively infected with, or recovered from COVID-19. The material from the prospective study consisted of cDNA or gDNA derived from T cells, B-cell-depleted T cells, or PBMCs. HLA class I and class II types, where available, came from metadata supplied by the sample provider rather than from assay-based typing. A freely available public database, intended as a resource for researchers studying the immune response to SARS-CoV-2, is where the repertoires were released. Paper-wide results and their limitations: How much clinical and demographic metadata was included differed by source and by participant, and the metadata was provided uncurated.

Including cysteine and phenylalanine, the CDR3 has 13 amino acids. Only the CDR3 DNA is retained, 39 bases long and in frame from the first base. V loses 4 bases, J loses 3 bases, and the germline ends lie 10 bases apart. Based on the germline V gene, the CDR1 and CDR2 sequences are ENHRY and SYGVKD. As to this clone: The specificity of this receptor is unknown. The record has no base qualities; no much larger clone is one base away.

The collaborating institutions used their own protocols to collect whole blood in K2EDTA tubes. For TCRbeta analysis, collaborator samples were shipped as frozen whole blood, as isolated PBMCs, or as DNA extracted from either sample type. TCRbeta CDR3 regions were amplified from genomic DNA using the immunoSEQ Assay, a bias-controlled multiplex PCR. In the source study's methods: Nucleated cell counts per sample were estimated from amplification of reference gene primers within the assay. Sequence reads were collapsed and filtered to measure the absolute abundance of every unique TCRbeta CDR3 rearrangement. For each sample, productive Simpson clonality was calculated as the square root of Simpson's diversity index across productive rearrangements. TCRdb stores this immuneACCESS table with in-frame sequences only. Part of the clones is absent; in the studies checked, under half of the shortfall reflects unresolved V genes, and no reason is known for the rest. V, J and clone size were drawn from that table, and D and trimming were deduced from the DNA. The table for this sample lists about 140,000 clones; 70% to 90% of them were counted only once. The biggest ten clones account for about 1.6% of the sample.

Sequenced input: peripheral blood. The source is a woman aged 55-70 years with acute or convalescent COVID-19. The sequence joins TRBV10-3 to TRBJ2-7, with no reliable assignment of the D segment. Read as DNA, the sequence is TGTGCCATCAGTGTCGGCGGTCTCTACGAGCAGTACTTC. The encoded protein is CAISVGGLYEQYF.